These 17 T cell receptor beta chains came from one sample sequenced in a study of T-cell memory formation after mild COVID-19. TCRdb processed the 5' RACE reads anew with MiXCR; each CDR3 protein has one entry. The sample yields 90,000 to 120,000 distinct CDR3 sequences, around an eighth seen once. The sample consisted of PBMCs or a T cell subset sorted from them (not recorded which). The origin of the receptors is a man between 18 and 35 years old who had mild COVID-19 (a few samples of this study predate the infection). Cell type and time point are not known.

The chain combines TRBV3-1 with TRBJ2-1; 12 nucleotides agree with TRBD2. Trimming at V came to 4 bases and at J to 0 bases, leaving 7 bases not matched to a gene. The CDR3 is 18 amino acids. CDR1 is LGHDT and CDR2 is YNNKEL in the germline V gene (reference sequence). In DNA form, the CDR3 reads TGTGCCAGCAGCCCCGGTACTAGCGGGGGGTCCTCCTACAATGAGCAGTTCTTC. Amino acid sequence: CASSPGTSGGSSYNEQFF.

This clonotype was counted between two and nine times. This chain joins TRBV29-1 and TRBJ2-7, with 11 nucleotides matching TRBD2. There are 16 residues in the CDR3. CDR1 is SQVTM and CDR2 is ANQGSEA in the germline V gene. Trimming took 2 bases from V and 0 from J; bases not matched to a gene: 6. DNA of the CDR3: TGCAGCGTTGAACTAGCGGGGGGCCCGCTCTCCTACGAGCAGTACTTC. Its protein product is CSVELAGGPLSYEQYF.

This clonotype was found a few times. The chain couples TRBV9 to TRBJ2-6; 8 positions agree with TRBD2. Germline loops: CDR1 SGDLS, CDR2 YYNGEE. This CDR3 is built from 17 residues. V dropped 0 bases and J dropped 0; count of bases not matched to a gene: 2. CDR3 in DNA: TGTGCCAGCAGCGTAGCGGGGACTAGCTCTGGGGCCAACGTCCTGACTTTC. Translated: CASSVAGTSSGANVLTF.

V is TRBV5-1 and J is TRBJ1-6; 7 bases line up with TRBD1. The CDR3 runs 15 residues. V gave up 4 bases and J gave up 7 bases; unmatched junction bases: 8. CDR1 is SGHRS, CDR2 YFSETQ, per germline. The CDR3 nucleotides are TGCGCCAGCAGCGACGTGCAGGGGGAGAATTCACCCCTCCACTTT. Its protein is CASSDVQGENSPLHF.

This chain links TRBV7-9 with TRBJ2-1; possibly TRBD2 for D (7 bases). The CDR3 has 18 amino acids. The V end lost 4 bases, the J end lost 7 bases, and 26 bases lay between the germline ends. From germline, CDR1 is SEHNR and CDR2 FQNEAQ (reference sequence). In nucleotides, the CDR3 is TGTGCCAGCAGCTACGAGGCGTGGGGGGGCGAAACTACGAATGAGCAGTTCTTC. Amino acids: CASSYEAWGGETTNEQFF.

This clonotype turned up a few times. The genes are TRBV7-6 and TRBJ2-2; TRBD2 is a possible D gene (5 bases). The germline CDR1 and CDR2 sequences are SGHVS and FNYEAQ. V was cut by 9 bases and J by 1 base, with 6 bases left in between. The CDR3 is made up of 12 amino acids. The CDR3 DNA follows: TGTGCCAGGAGGGAGAACACCGGGGAGCTGTTTTTT. This translates into CARRENTGELFF. Complete variable domain (other parts from reference TRBV7-6 and TRBJ2-2): GAGVSQSPRYKVTKRGQDVALRCDPISGHVSLYWYRQALGQGPEFLTYFNYEAQQDKSGLPNDRFSAERPEGSISTLTIQRTEQRDSAMYRCARRENTGELFFGEGSRLTVL.

This clonotype turned up a few times. The chain is built from TRBV5-5 and TRBJ1-2; D not certain. Trimming took 2 bases from V and 8 from J, leaving 10 bases between them. The CDR3 spans 12 residues. The germline V gene encodes CDR1 SGHKS and CDR2 YYEKEE (reference sequence). The chain's CDR3 is CASSFGSQGYTF. CDR3 nucleotide sequence: TGTGCCAGCAGCTTCGGTTCGCAAGGCTACACCTTC.

The chain carries TRBV19 and TRBJ2-7; a possible D gene is TRBD2 (6 bases). The CDR3 is 14 residues long. In germline, CDR1 is LNHDA, CDR2 SQIVND (reference sequence). The germline V and J ends were trimmed by 5 bases and 3 bases, with 14 bases remaining between them. CDR3 residues: CASSPQGGGYEQYF. CDR3 sequence (DNA): TGTGCCAGTAGTCCGCAGGGAGGCGGCTACGAGCAGTACTTC.

This clonotype was observed a handful of times. This rearrangement joins TRBV28 to TRBJ1-2; 7 positions match TRBD1. Losses at the gene ends were 2 bases for V and 2 bases for J; bases not matched to a gene: 5. The CDR3 runs to 15 residues. Germline-derived CDR1 and CDR2 are MDHEN and SYDVKM. For the CDR3, the DNA is TGTGCCAGCAGTTTACCACAGGGGCTAAACTATGGCTACACCTTC. Protein product: CASSLPQGLNYGYTF.

The chain combines TRBV20-1 with TRBJ2-5, with TRBD2 as a possible D gene (5 bases). This CDR3 is built from 13 residues. The germline V gene encodes CDR1 DFQATT and CDR2 SNEGSKA (reference sequence). V was trimmed by 6 bases and J by 2 bases, leaving 13 bases between them. In DNA, the CDR3 is TGCAGTGCCGACGGGGTGGGGCAAGAGACCCAGTACTTC. Amino acid sequence: CSADGVGQETQYF.

V usage is TRBV27 and J usage is TRBJ2-7; 8 bases align to TRBD1. This CDR3 is built from 14 residues. Germline loops: CDR1 MNHEY, CDR2 SMNVEV (reference sequence). The J segment lost 2 bases and the V segment lost 3 bases, leaving 3 bases of the junction unmatched. The CDR3 here is CASSFRGPAYEQYV. The CDR3 DNA reads TGTGCCAGCAGTTTCAGGGGGCCTGCCTACGAGCAGTACGTC.

A few counts support this clonotype. V is TRBV7-8 and J is TRBJ2-1; perhaps TRBD1 as D (5 bases). The V gene lost 4 bases and the J gene lost 4 bases, with 23 bases spanning the gap. Germline lookup yields CDR1 SGHVS and CDR2 FQNEAQ. The CDR3 is made up of 18 amino acids. CDR3 DNA sequence: TGTGCCAGCAGCTCACACCCAACGACAGCACGATTGTACAATGAGCAGTTCTTC. Protein product: CASSSHPTTARLYNEQFF.

This clonotype appeared many times. The gene calls are TRBV5-1 and TRBJ2-3, with 8 nucleotides matching TRBD2. Germline values: CDR1 SGHRS, CDR2 YFSETQ. Germline trimming cut 4 bases from V and 0 bases from J; bases unmatched to any gene: 7. This CDR3 region has 16 residues. CDR3 sequence reads: CASSPKRGSSTDTQYF. CDR3 bases: TGCGCCAGCAGCCCGAAGCGGGGGTCTAGCACAGATACGCAGTATTTT.

This clonotype showed up just a few times. The chain links TRBV4-1 to TRBJ2-3, with D maybe TRBD2 (6 bases). Germline V lookup: CDR1 MGHRA, CDR2 YSYEKL. CDR3 length: 15 residues. V lost 3 bases and J 2 bases, leaving 12 bases between the germline ends. CDR3 amino acids: CASSHRPGDTDTQYF. CDR3 DNA sequence: TGCGCCAGCAGCCATCGCCCGGGGGACACAGATACGCAGTATTTT.

This clonotype came up many times. This chain connects TRBV7-2 to TRBJ1-5; a possible D gene is TRBD1 (6 bases). Between the trimmed V and J ends, which lost 4 bases and 0 bases, there was a span of 10 bases. Germline CDR1 is SGHTA and CDR2 is FQGNSA. The CDR3 spans 15 residues. CDR3 sequence (DNA): TGTGCCAGCAGCTCCGACAGGTTTAGCAATCAGCCCCAGCATTTT. Translating gives CASSSDRFSNQPQHF.

The chain employs TRBV7-9 and TRBJ2-1; weak D call: TRBD1 (5 bases). Germline-derived CDR1 and CDR2 are SEHNR and FQNEAQ (reference sequence). V was shortened by 6 bases and J by 8 bases, with 11 bases between the two germline ends. The CDR3 totals 12 residues. The DNA for the CDR3 is TGTGCCAGCAGGAAGGGGAACGATGAGCAGTTCTTC. This encodes CASRKGNDEQFF.

This clonotype was counted only a few times. The V and J genes are TRBV24-1 and TRBJ2-5; TRBD1 agrees at 9 bases. This CDR3 is 16 amino acids long. Trimming took 4 bases from V and 2 from J; bases not matched to a gene: 7. The V gene's germline CDR1 is KGHDR and CDR2 SFDVKD. CDR3 sequence: CATSETGTGSQETQYF. CDR3 sequence (DNA): TGTGCCACCAGTGAGACCGGGACAGGGAGTCAAGAGACCCAGTACTTC.